The 8 T cell receptor beta chains given below trace back to one sample, sequenced in a study of persistence of HIV-infected CD4 T cells. The antigens of these receptors remain unknown. This nonspecific control used anti-CD3/anti-CD28 bead stimulation of CD4+ T cells. Sorting of responding CD4+ T cells relied on upregulated CD40 ligand together with CD69. The libraries were made with immunoSEQ version 4 in survey mode. Sequencing was performed with immunoSEQ multiplex PCR; in TCRdb, only in-frame clones are kept and a portion is missing. This sample has about 40,000 clones; 87% occur once, and the top ten carry 1.3%. This material consisted of CD4+ T cells sorted from PBMCs after approximately 20-hour stimulation, taken from a patient who received antiretroviral therapy. Receptors were obtained from an adult man with HIV who was CMV-seropositive.

The chain couples TRBV6-5 to TRBJ1-2, with a tentative D call TRBD1 (6 bases). This CDR3 region has 14 residues. Germline assignment: CDR1 MNHEY and CDR2 SVGAGI. Trimming shortened V by 6 bases and J by 3 bases, and 14 bases separated the two germline ends. CDR3 protein: CASSSGVVDYGYTF. DNA for the CDR3: TGTGCCAGCAGCTCAGGGGTAGTAGACTATGGCTACACCTTC.

The V gene is TRBV29-1, the J gene TRBJ2-5; possibly TRBD2 for D (5 bases). CDR1 is SQVTM, CDR2 ANQGSEA, per germline. Trimming removed 3 bases at V and 5 bases at J, with 19 bases between. CDR3 size: 15 residues. The CDR3: CSVDNFYGLGETQYF. CDR3 coding DNA: TGCAGCGTTGATAACTTCTATGGACTTGGGGAGACCCAGTACTTC.

V usage is TRBV12-3 or TRBV12-4 and J usage is TRBJ1-1; D unresolved. V lost 4 bases, J lost 1 base, and 7 bases lay in between. CDR3 size: 13 residues. CDR3 DNA sequence: TGTGCCAGCAGTTACGGATGGAACACTGAAGCTTTCTTT. It codes for CASSYGWNTEAFF.

The sample holds one count of this clone. The gene calls are TRBV11-3 and TRBJ2-7; no reliable D call. The CDR3 totals 14 residues. Germline values: CDR1 SGHNT, CDR2 YENEEA. The V end lost 0 bases, the J end lost 2 bases, and 8 bases lay between the germline ends. CDR3 region: CASSLEGSTYEQYF. The CDR3 nucleotides read TGTGCCAGCAGCTTAGAGGGGTCAACCTACGAGCAGTACTTC.

This clone was seen only once. The chain joins TRBV25-1 to TRBJ1-5; D may be TRBD1 (5 bases). V lost 3 bases to trimming and J lost 4 bases, with 10 bases between them. The CDR3 sequence is 14 residues long. Germline V CDR1 and CDR2: MGHDK, SYGVNS. In nucleotides, the CDR3 is TGTGCCAGCAGTGATCGACAGCCAAATCAGCCCCAGCATTTT. It is translated as CASSDRQPNQPQHF.

The V and J genes are TRBV19 and TRBJ2-7, with D maybe TRBD1 (6 bases). V gave up 1 base and J gave up 2 bases, with 15 bases separating them. The germline V gene encodes CDR1 LNHDA and CDR2 SQIVND (reference sequence). CDR3 length equals 16 residues. This CDR3 reads CASSIGGWGQPYEQYF. DNA for the CDR3: TGTGCCAGTAGTATAGGCGGGTGGGGACAACCCTACGAGCAGTACTTC.

The J gene is TRBJ2-5, the V gene TRBV21-1; no check of the table's D call, TRBD1, against the DNA was made. TRBV21-1 is listed as a pseudogene. The CDR3 loop spans 15 amino acids. The CDR3 reads CASSTGTGGWETQYF. Written as DNA, the CDR3 is TGTGCCAGCAGCACCGGGACAGGGGGCTGGGAGACCCAGTACTTC.

The rearrangement links TRBV19 to TRBJ2-7; D unresolved. The V end lost 10 bases, the J end lost 0 bases, and 16 bases lay between the germline ends. The CDR3 is 14 amino acids. Germline V gene data show CDR1 as LNHDA and CDR2 as SQIVND (reference sequence). Written as DNA, the CDR3 is TGTGCCACCAAATCAAGGCGAAGCTCCTACGAGCAGTACTTC. Its protein is CATKSRRSSYEQYF.